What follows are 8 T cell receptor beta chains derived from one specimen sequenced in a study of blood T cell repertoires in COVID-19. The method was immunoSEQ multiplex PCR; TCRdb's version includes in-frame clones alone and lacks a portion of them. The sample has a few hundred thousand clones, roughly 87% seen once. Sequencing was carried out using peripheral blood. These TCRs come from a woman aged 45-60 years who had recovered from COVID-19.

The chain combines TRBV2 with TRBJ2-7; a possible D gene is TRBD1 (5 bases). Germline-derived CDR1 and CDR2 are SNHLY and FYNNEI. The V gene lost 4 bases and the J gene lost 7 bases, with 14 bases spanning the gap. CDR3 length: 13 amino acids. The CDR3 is CASSVQGEMEQYF. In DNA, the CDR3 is TGTGCCAGCAGTGTTCAGGGCGAAATGGAGCAGTACTTC. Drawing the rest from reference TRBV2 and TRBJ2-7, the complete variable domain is EPEVTQTPSHQVTQMGQEVILRCVPISNHLYFYWYRQILGQKVEFLVSFYNNEISEKSEIFDDQFSVERPDGSNFTLKIRSTKLEDSAMYFCASSVQGEMEQYFGPGTRLTVT.

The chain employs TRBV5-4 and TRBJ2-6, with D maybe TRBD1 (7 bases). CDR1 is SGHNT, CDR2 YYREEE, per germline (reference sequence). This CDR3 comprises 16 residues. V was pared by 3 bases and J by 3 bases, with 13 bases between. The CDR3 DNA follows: TGTGCCAGCAGCTGGTACAGGGGAGGTGGGGCCAACGTCCTGACTTTC. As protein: CASSWYRGGGANVLTF.

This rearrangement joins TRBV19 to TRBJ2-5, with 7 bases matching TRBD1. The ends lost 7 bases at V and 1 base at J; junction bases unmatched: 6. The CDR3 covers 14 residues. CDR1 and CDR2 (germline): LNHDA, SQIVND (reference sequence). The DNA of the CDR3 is TGTGCCAGTACACCCGGGACAGCCCAAGAGACCCAGTACTTC. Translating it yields CASTPGTAQETQYF.

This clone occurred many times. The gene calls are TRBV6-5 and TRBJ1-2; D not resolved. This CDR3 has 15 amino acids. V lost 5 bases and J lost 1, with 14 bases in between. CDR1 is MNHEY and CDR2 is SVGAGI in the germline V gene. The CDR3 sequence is CASSPQGEINYGYTF. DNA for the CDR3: TGTGCCAGCAGTCCCCAAGGAGAGATTAACTATGGCTACACCTTC.

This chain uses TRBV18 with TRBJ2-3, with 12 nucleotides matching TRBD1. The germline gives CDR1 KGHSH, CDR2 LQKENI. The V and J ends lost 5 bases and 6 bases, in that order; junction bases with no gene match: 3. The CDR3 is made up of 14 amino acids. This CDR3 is CASSSGTGGDTQYF. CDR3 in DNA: TGTGCCAGCTCATCCGGGACAGGGGGCGATACGCAGTATTTT.

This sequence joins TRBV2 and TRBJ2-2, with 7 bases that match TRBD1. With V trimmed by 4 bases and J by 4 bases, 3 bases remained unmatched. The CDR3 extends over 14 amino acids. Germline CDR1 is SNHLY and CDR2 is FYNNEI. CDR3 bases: TGTGCCAGCAGTGCAGACAGGGTCACCGGGGAGCTGTTTTTT. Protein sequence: CASSADRVTGELFF.

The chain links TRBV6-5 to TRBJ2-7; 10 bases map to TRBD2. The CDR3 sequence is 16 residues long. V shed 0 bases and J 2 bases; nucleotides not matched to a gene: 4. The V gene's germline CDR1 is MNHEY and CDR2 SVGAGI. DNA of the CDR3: TGTGCCAGCAGTTACTCGAATAGCGGGGGGCCCTACGAGCAGTACTTC. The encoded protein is CASSYSNSGGPYEQYF.

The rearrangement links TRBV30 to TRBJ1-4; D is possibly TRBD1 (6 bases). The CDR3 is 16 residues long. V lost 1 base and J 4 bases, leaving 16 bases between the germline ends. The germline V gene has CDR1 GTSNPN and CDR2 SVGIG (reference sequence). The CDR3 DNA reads TGTGCCTGGAGTGGCGGGGGCCAGCATCGTAATGAAAAACTGTTTTTT. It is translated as CAWSGGGQHRNEKLFF.